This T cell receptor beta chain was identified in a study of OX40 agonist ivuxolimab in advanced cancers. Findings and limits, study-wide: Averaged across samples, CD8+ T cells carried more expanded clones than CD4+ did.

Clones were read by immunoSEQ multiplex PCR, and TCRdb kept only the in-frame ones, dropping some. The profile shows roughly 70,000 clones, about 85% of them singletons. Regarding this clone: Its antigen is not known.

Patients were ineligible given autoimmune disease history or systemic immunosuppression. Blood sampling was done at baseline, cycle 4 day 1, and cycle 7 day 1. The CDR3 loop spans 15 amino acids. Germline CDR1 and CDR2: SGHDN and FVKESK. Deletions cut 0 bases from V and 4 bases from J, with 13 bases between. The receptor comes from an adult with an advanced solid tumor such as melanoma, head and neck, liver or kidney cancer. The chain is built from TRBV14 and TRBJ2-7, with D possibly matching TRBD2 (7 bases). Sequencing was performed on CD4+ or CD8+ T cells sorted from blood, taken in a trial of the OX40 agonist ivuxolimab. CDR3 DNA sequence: TGTGCCAGCAGCCAAGATCCGGGGGGCGGGTACGAGCAGTACTTC. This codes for CASSQDPGGGYEQYF.